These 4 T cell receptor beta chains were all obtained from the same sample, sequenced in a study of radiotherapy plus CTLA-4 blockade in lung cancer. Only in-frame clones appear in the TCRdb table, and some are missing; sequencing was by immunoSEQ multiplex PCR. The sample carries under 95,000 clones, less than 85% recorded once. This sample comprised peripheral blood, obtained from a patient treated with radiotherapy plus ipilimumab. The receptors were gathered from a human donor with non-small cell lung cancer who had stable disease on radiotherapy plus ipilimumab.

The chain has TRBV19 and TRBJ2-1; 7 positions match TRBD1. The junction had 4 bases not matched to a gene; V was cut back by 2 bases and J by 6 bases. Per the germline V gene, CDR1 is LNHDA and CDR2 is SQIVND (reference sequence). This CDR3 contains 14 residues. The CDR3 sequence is CASSIQTGFNEQFF. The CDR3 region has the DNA TGTGCCAGTAGTATACAGACAGGGTTCAATGAGCAGTTCTTC.

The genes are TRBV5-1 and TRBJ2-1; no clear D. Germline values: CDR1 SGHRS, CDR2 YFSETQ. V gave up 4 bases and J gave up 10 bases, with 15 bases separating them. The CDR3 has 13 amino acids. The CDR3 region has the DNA TGCGCCAGCAGCCCGGCCGTAGGTCCCGAGCAGTTCTTC. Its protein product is CASSPAVGPEQFF.

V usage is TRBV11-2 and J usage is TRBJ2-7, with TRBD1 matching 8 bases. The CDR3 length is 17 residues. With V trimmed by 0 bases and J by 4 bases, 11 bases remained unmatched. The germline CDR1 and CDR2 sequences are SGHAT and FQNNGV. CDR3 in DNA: TGTGCCAGCAGCTTAGATTCGGGGCAGGGGGCCATTTACGAGCAGTACTTC. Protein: CASSLDSGQGAIYEQYF. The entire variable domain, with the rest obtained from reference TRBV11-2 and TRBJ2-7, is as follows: EAGVAQSPRYKIIEKRQSVAFWCNPISGHATLYWYQQILGQGPKLLIQFQNNGVVDDSQLPKDRFSAERLKGVDSTLKIQPAKLEDSAVYLCASSLDSGQGAIYEQYFGPGTRLTVT.

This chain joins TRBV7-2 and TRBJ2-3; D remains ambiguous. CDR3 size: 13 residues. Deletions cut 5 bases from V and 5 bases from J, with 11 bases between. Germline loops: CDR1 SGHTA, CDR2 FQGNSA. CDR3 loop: CASSPRSGDTQYF. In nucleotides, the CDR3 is TGTGCCAGCAGCCCACGAAGTGGAGATACGCAGTATTTT.